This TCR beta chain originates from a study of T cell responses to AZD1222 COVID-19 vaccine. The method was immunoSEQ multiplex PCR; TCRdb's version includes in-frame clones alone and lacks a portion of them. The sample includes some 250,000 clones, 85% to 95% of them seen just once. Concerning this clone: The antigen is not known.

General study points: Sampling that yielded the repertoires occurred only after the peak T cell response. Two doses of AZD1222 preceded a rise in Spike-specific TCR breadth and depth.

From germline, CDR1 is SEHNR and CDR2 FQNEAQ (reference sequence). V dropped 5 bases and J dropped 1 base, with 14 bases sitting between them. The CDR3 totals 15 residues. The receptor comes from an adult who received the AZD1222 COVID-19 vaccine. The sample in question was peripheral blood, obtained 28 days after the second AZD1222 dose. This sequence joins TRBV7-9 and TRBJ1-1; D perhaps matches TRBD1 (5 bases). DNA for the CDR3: TGTGCCAGCAGCCTAAAAGGGGCGGGGAACACTGAAGCTTTCTTT. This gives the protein CASSLKGAGNTEAFF.